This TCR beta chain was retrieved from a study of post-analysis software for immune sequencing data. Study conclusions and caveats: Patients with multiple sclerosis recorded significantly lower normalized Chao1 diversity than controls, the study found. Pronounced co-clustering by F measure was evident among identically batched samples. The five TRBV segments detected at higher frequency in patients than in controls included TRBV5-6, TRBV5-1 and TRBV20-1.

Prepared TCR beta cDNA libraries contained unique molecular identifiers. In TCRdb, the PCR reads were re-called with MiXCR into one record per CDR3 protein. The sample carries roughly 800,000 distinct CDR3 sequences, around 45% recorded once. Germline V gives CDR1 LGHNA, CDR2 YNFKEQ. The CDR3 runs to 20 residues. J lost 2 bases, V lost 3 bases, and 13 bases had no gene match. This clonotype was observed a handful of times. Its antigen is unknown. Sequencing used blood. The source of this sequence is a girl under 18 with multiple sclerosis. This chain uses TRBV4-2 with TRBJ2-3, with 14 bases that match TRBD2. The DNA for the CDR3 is TGTGCCAGCAGCCACCCCGGGACTAGCGGGGGAAGGGGGTTCACAGATACGCAGTATTTT. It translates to CASSHPGTSGGRGFTDTQYF.